These 29 T cell receptor beta chains share one sample of origin, sequenced in a study of OX40 agonist ivuxolimab in advanced cancers. Sequencing was performed with immunoSEQ multiplex PCR; in TCRdb, only in-frame clones are kept and a portion is missing. This sample has some 83,000 clones, with 93% found just once. Sequences were derived from CD4+ or CD8+ T cells sorted from blood, sampled in a trial of the OX40 agonist ivuxolimab. Every receptor here comes from an adult with an advanced solid tumor such as melanoma, head and neck, liver or kidney cancer.

The genes are TRBV12-1 and TRBJ2-1; TRBD2 is taken as the D call from the table, unchecked against the DNA. TRBV12-1 represents a pseudogene. The CDR3 is 14 amino acids. The CDR3 loop reads CASSGGTSGNEQFF. The CDR3 region has the DNA TGTGCCAGCAGCGGCGGGACTAGTGGTAATGAGCAGTTCTTC.

The V call is TRBV5-4, the J call TRBJ2-2, with D possibly being TRBD2 (6 bases). Trimming removed 2 bases at V and 3 bases at J, with 8 bases between. This CDR3 spans 14 amino acids. Germline loops: CDR1 SGHNT, CDR2 YYREEE (reference sequence). Here the CDR3 reads CASSFGGDTGELFF. In DNA, the CDR3 is TGTGCCAGCAGCTTTGGCGGGGACACCGGGGAGCTGTTTTTT.

This clone was seen a single time. V is TRBV7-2 and J is TRBJ1-2; 10 bases are a match to TRBD1. CDR1 SGHTA and CDR2 FQGNSA come from the germline V gene. The CDR3 consists of 17 residues. V was clipped by 5 bases and J by 5 bases; unmatched bases: 14. The DNA for the CDR3 is TGTGCCAGCAGCCCCACGGACAGGGGGACGGGTGGTTATGGCTACACCTTC. It specifies CASSPTDRGTGGYGYTF. Drawing the rest from reference TRBV7-2 and TRBJ1-2, the complete variable domain is GAGVSQSPSNKVTEKGKDVELRCDPISGHTALYWYRQSLGQGLEFLIYFQGNSAPDKSGLPSDRFSAERTGGSVSTLTIQRTQQEDSAVYLCASSPTDRGTGGYGYTFGSGTRLTVV.

The CDR3 coding sequence is TGTGCCAGCAGCCAAGATCAGGCTGGCTATGGCTACACCTTC. It is translated as CASSQDQAGYGYTF. The chain joins TRBV14 to TRBJ1-2; D gene unclear. CDR1 SGHDN and CDR2 FVKESK come from the germline V gene. Trimming took off 0 bases at V and 4 bases at J, with 9 bases between the two ends. The CDR3 is 14 amino acids.

The chain couples TRBV14 to TRBJ2-7; D gene uncertain. V was clipped by 4 bases and J by 7 bases, with 11 bases between them. Looked up from germline, CDR1 is SGHDN and CDR2 is FVKESK. The CDR3 runs 12 residues. CDR3 nucleotide sequence: TGTGCCAGCAGCCCCGGGTCCGGGGAGCAGTACTTC. Translated: CASSPGSGEQYF.

The V and J genes are TRBV29-1 and TRBJ1-2; 8 nucleotides match TRBD1. Germline V gene lookup returns CDR1 SQVTM and CDR2 ANQGSEA. V lost 7 bases to trimming and J lost 3 bases; unmatched junction nucleotides: 10. This CDR3 is 14 amino acids long. CDR3 region: CSAELGQAYYGYTF. Here the CDR3 DNA reads TGCAGCGCCGAGTTGGGACAGGCGTACTATGGCTACACCTTC.

The V and J genes are TRBV4-1 and TRBJ2-2; D gene unclear. The V end lost 2 bases, the J end lost 5 bases, and 12 bases lay between the germline ends. CDR1 is MGHRA and CDR2 is YSYEKL in the germline V gene. This CDR3 region has 15 residues. The CDR3 nucleotides are TGCGCCAGCAGCCAATCTTCGACGGTTACCGGGGAGCTGTTTTTT. Translating it yields CASSQSSTVTGELFF.

A remark on this clone: Within the sample, other DNA sequences also encode this same CDR3. The chain has TRBV19 and TRBJ1-1, with a possible D match to TRBD1 (5 bases). The CDR3 loop spans 15 amino acids. Deletions cut 1 base from V and 0 bases from J, with 9 bases between. Germline V gene data show CDR1 as LNHDA and CDR2 as SQIVND (reference sequence). The CDR3 region has the DNA TGTGCCAGTAGTATAGGGGGGATCATGAACACTGAAGCTTTCTTT. Its translation: CASSIGGIMNTEAFF. Using reference TRBV19 and TRBJ1-1 for the parts outside the CDR3, the full variable domain is DGGITQSPKYLFRKEGQNVTLSCEQNLNHDAMYWYRQDPGQGLRLIYYSQIVNDFQKGDIAEGYSVSREKKESFPLTVTSAQKNPTAFYLCASSIGGIMNTEAFFGQGTRLTVV.

CDR3 residues: CATRRGHEGNQPQHF. For the CDR3, the DNA is TGTGCCACCCGCAGGGGGCACGAGGGCAATCAGCCCCAGCATTTT. J is TRBJ1-5 and V is TRBV6-5; 8 nucleotides line up with TRBD1. From germline, CDR1 is MNHEY and CDR2 SVGAGI. Trimming cost V 10 bases and J 2 bases; bases outside gene matches: 10. CDR3 size: 15 residues.

This chain uses TRBV6-1 with TRBJ2-7; D uncertain. Trimming shortened V by 7 bases and J by 3 bases, and 16 bases separated the two germline ends. CDR3 length: 14 amino acids. Germline CDR1 MNHNS, CDR2 SASEGT. For the CDR3, the DNA is TGTGCCAGCAAGACGGTACCTGCTCTCTACGAGCAGTACTTC. This codes for CASKTVPALYEQYF.

The chain employs TRBV5-6 and TRBJ1-2, with 8 bases that match TRBD1. Per germline, CDR1 SGHDT and CDR2 YYEEEE. V lost 2 bases and J lost 2; bases outside the gene matches: 8. The CDR3 loop spans 16 amino acids. CDR3 DNA sequence: TGTGCCAGCAGCTTTGGGACAGGCTTCTACAACTATGGCTACACCTTC. It yields the protein CASSFGTGFYNYGYTF.

The rearrangement joins TRBV6-6 to TRBJ2-2; D possibly corresponds to TRBD2 (6 bases). Trimming left V 4 bases short and J 0 bases short, with 12 bases between. This CDR3 has 16 residues. The germline V gene has CDR1 MNHNY and CDR2 SVGAGI (reference sequence). The CDR3 DNA reads TGTGCCAGCAGTTCTATCGGGAGATCGAACACCGGGGAGCTGTTTTTT. Translation gives CASSSIGRSNTGELFF.

The CDR3 sequence is CSVEGGGKETQYF. CDR3 DNA: TGCAGCGTTGAGGGTGGGGGGAAGGAGACCCAGTACTTC. The genes are TRBV29-1 and TRBJ2-5, with a possible D match to TRBD2 (6 bases). The germline V and J ends were trimmed by 3 bases and 5 bases, with 13 bases remaining between them. CDR3 length equals 13 residues. The germline gives CDR1 SQVTM, CDR2 ANQGSEA.

This chain uses TRBV7-9 with TRBJ1-1; D remains ambiguous. CDR1 is SEHNR, CDR2 FQNEAQ, per germline (reference sequence). Deletions cut 2 bases from V and 0 bases from J, with 10 bases between. The CDR3 contains 15 residues. The CDR3 DNA reads TGTGCCAGCAGCTTATGGAGAGGGCTGAACACTGAAGCTTTCTTT. This encodes CASSLWRGLNTEAFF.

The rearrangement uses TRBV10-3 and TRBJ2-7; TRBD1 matches 7 bases. The CDR3 loop spans 17 amino acids. The junction had 12 bases not matched to a gene; V was cut back by 0 bases and J by 4 bases. Germline V gives CDR1 ENHRY, CDR2 SYGVKD. CDR3 residues: CAISESSMDRKGYEQYF. The CDR3 bases are TGTGCCATCAGTGAGTCGAGTATGGACAGGAAGGGGTACGAGCAGTACTTC.

This rearrangement joins TRBV4-3 to TRBJ2-6, with no clear D. Deletions cut 3 bases from V and 4 bases from J, with 7 bases between. CDR1 and CDR2 from the germline V gene are LGHNA and YSLEER. This CDR3 spans 14 amino acids. CDR3 sequence: CASSQSAGANVLTF. The DNA of the CDR3 is TGCGCCAGCAGCCAGAGCGCCGGGGCCAACGTCCTGACTTTC.

The chain recombines TRBV30 with TRBJ2-7; 8 nucleotides match TRBD1. The CDR3 loop spans 15 amino acids. With V trimmed by 0 bases and J by 0 bases, 4 bases remained unmatched. CDR1 is GTSNPN, CDR2 SVGIG, per germline (reference sequence). In DNA, the CDR3 is TGTGCCTGGAGTGTACCAGGGGGCCCCTCCTACGAGCAGTACTTC. Its protein is CAWSVPGGPSYEQYF.

In this sample, this clone turned up a few times. The chain carries TRBV11-2 and TRBJ2-2; D is ambiguous. The CDR3 runs 11 residues. The ends were cut back, 5 bases at V and 8 bases at J, with 6 bases in the middle. Germline CDR1 and CDR2: SGHAT and FQNNGV. CDR3 loop: CASSHLGELFF. The CDR3 region has the DNA TGTGCCAGCAGCCACTTAGGGGAGCTGTTTTTT. Supplemented by reference TRBV11-2 and TRBJ2-2, the full variable domain reads EAGVAQSPRYKIIEKRQSVAFWCNPISGHATLYWYQQILGQGPKLLIQFQNNGVVDDSQLPKDRFSAERLKGVDSTLKIQPAKLEDSAVYLCASSHLGELFFGEGSRLTVL.

The J gene is TRBJ1-1, the V gene TRBV9, with 7 bases fitting TRBD1. The CDR3 totals 14 residues. Germline loops: CDR1 SGDLS, CDR2 YYNGEE. The junction had 3 bases not matched to a gene; V was cut back by 0 bases and J by 4 bases. The CDR3 DNA sequence: TGTGCCAGCAGCGTAGGGGGACAGCCCACTGAAGCTTTCTTT. Amino acids: CASSVGGQPTEAFF.

This clone was seen a single time. This chain links TRBV4-1 with TRBJ1-2; D is undetermined. The length of the CDR3 is 17 residues. The germline gives CDR1 MGHRA, CDR2 YSYEKL. Trimming pared 4 bases from V and 4 bases from J, leaving 22 bases between. CDR3 in DNA: TGCGCCAGCAGCCCGTACTTCAGGTCGGGCTCGGGCTATGGCTACACCTTC. This translates into CASSPYFRSGSGYGYTF.

The CDR3 DNA sequence: TGTGCCAGCAGCCCCCCACAGGGATCCTATGGCTACACCTTC. Translation: CASSPPQGSYGYTF. The rearrangement links TRBV11-3 to TRBJ1-2; D is possibly TRBD1 (6 bases). Germline CDR1 is SGHNT and CDR2 is YENEEA. This CDR3 is built from 14 residues. V lost 5 bases and J lost 4, with 14 bases in between.

In its sample, this clone was seen once. This sequence joins TRBV4-3 and TRBJ2-3, with TRBD1 identical over 8 bases. The CDR3 covers 19 residues. The V segment lost 3 bases and the J segment 4 bases; nucleotides outside the gene matches: 18. The germline CDR1 and CDR2 sequences are LGHNA and YSLEER. In nucleotides, the CDR3 is TGCGCCAGCAGCCAGAAGAGTAGTCGAGGCAGGGGGCATGCAGATACGCAGTATTTT. Translated, it gives CASSQKSSRGRGHADTQYF.

Here the CDR3 reads CASSVAGTGYGYTF. In nucleotides, the CDR3 is TGTGCCAGCAGTGTTGCCGGGACAGGCTATGGCTACACCTTC. This sequence joins TRBV27 and TRBJ1-2, with 8 bases identical to TRBD1. Germline-derived CDR1 and CDR2 are MNHEY and SMNVEV (reference sequence). The CDR3 runs to 14 residues. V gave up 5 bases and J gave up 4 bases; unmatched junction bases: 6.

The genes are TRBV5-1 and TRBJ2-5, with D unresolved. Germline-derived CDR1 and CDR2 are SGHRS and YFSETQ. Trimming stripped 5 bases from V and 2 bases from J, with 10 bases between. CDR3 size: 13 residues. The CDR3 sequence: CASRLGNQETQYF. The CDR3 DNA reads as TGCGCCAGCAGATTAGGAAATCAAGAGACCCAGTACTTC. Complete variable domain (other parts from reference TRBV5-1 and TRBJ2-5): KAGVTQTPRYLIKTRGQQVTLSCSPISGHRSVSWYQQTPGQGLQFLFEYFSETQRNKGNFPGRFSGRQFSNSRSEMNVSTLELGDSALYLCASRLGNQETQYFGPGTRLLVL.

This sequence joins TRBV9 and TRBJ2-5; D is unclear. V was pared by 4 bases and J by 5 bases, with 6 bases between. The CDR3 is 11 residues long. Germline values: CDR1 SGDLS, CDR2 YYNGEE. As DNA, the CDR3 is TGTGCCAGCAGCTCCCAGGAGACCCAGTACTTC. Its protein is CASSSQETQYF.

V gene TRBV27 combines with J gene TRBJ1-2, with 8 nucleotides matching TRBD1. The junction had 10 bases not matched to a gene; V was cut back by 5 bases and J by 8 bases. The CDR3 runs 14 residues. The germline V gene encodes CDR1 MNHEY and CDR2 SMNVEV (reference sequence). CDR3 sequence: CASSLSPGGEGYTF. The CDR3 nucleotides are TGTGCCAGCAGTCTTTCACCAGGGGGCGAGGGCTACACCTTC.

This sequence joins TRBV11-2 and TRBJ2-7; D gene unclear. Germline V gene data show CDR1 as SGHAT and CDR2 as FQNNGV. V shed 0 bases and J shed 5 bases, with 8 bases lying between them. CDR3 length: 13 residues. The CDR3 spells CASSLEVLDEQYF. The CDR3 DNA reads as TGTGCCAGCAGCTTAGAAGTTTTGGACGAGCAGTACTTC.

The chain combines TRBV5-4 with TRBJ2-5; possibly TRBD1 or TRBD2 for D (5 bases each). V was pared by 4 bases and J by 1 base, with 8 bases between. The germline V gene encodes CDR1 SGHNT and CDR2 YYREEE (reference sequence). CDR3 length: 13 residues. This CDR3 is CASSLGAQETQYF. The CDR3, as DNA: TGTGCCAGCAGCCTCGGGGCCCAAGAGACCCAGTACTTC.

The chain employs TRBV27 and TRBJ1-2, with TRBD1 as a possible D gene (5 bases). The CDR3 runs to 14 residues. V dropped 0 bases and J dropped 3 bases, with 8 bases sitting between them. Germline V gene sequence: CDR1 MNHEY, CDR2 SMNVEV (reference sequence). This chain's CDR3 is CASSLSRGDYGYTF. The CDR3 region has the DNA TGTGCCAGCAGTTTATCTCGGGGCGACTATGGCTACACCTTC.